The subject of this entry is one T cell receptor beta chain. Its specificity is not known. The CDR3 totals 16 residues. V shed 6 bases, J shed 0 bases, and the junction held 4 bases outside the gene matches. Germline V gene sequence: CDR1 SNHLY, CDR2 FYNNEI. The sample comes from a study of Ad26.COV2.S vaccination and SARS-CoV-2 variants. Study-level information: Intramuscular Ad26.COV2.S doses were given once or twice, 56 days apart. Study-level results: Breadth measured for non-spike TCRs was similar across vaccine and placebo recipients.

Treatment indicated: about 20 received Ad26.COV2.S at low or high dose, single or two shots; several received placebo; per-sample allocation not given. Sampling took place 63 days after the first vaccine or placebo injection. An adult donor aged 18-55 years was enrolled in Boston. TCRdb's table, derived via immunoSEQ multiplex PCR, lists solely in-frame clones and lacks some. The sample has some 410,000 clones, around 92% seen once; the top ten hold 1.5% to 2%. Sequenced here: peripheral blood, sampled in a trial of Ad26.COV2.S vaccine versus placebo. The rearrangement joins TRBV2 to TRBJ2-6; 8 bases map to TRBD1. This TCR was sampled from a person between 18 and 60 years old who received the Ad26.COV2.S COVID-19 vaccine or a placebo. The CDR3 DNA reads TGTGCCAGCAGACAGGGGGTTTCCTCTGGGGCCAACGTCCTGACTTTC. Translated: CASRQGVSSGANVLTF.